This T cell receptor beta chain was documented in a study of blood T cell repertoires in COVID-19. Study-level background: Sites across the United States, Italy and Spain contributed samples from acute and convalescent COVID-19.

Categorization into cohorts depended on clinical history that participants reported. Either two negative PCRs, clearance, or symptom resolution qualified Cohort 3 donors as recovered. This clone was detected only a few times. This CDR3 is built from 14 residues. V gave up 5 bases and J gave up 4 bases, with 14 bases separating them. CDR1 SGHRS and CDR2 YFSETQ come from the germline V gene. Source study methods: Quantification of nucleated cells was approximated via reference gene primer amplification. Some clones are missing from TCRdb's copy, which holds only in-frame ones; the method was immunoSEQ multiplex PCR. That table is the source of V, J and clone size, and D and trimming were worked out from the DNA. The repertoire holds roughly 290,000 clones, with approximately 83% as singletons.

The rearrangement links TRBV5-1 to TRBJ2-3; D possibly corresponds to TRBD1 (6 bases). The sequenced sample consisted of PBMCs or T cells enriched from blood (not recorded which). The receptor comes from a woman aged 30 to 39 who had recovered from COVID-19. The CDR3 loop reads CASRTGWVADTQYF. CDR3 coding DNA: TGCGCCAGCAGAACAGGGTGGGTTGCAGATACGCAGTATTTT.